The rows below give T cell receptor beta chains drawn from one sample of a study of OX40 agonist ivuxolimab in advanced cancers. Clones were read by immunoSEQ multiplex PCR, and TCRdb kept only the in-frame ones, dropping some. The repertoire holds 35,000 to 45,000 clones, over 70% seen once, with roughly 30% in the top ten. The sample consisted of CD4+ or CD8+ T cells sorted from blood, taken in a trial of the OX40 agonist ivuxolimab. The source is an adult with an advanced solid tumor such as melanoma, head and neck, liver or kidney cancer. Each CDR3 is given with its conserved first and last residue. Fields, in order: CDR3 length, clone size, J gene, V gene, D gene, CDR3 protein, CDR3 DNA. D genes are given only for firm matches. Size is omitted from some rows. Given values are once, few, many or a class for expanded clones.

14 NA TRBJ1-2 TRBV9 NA CASSVGNRNYGYTF TGTGCCAGCAGCGTAGGGAATAGGAACTATGGCTACACCTTC
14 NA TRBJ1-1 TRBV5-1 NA CASSLREANTEAFF TGCGCCAGCAGCTTAAGGGAGGCGAACACTGAAGCTTTCTTT
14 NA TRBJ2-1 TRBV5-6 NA CASRTAAGGNEQFF TGTGCCAGCAGAACGGCCGCGGGCGGCAATGAGCAGTTCTTC
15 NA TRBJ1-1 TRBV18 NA CASSPGGQMNTEAFF TGTGCCAGCTCACCGGGGGGGCAGATGAACACTGAAGCTTTCTTT
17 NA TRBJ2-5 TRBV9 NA CASSAGALADYQETQYF TGTGCCAGCAGCGCGGGGGCCCTAGCGGATTACCAAGAGACCCAGTACTTC
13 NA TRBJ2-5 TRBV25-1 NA CASSESIRETQYF TGTGCCAGCAGTGAGAGCATTCGGGAGACCCAGTACTTC
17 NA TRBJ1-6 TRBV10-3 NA CAISESKSLIYNSPLHF TGTGCCATCAGTGAGTCAAAGAGCTTAATCTATAATTCACCCCTCCACTTT
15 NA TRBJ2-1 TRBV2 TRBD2 CASSPRLAGAQEQFF TGTGCCAGCAGTCCCCGGTTAGCGGGGGCTCAAGAGCAGTTCTTC
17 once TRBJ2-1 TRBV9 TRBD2 CASSPLLAGGPGNEQFF TGTGCCAGCAGCCCCCTACTAGCGGGAGGGCCGGGGAATGAGCAGTTCTTC
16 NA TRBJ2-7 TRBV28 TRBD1 CASSPLPGTGRSEQYF TGTGCCAGCAGCCCACTTCCCGGGACAGGACGAAGCGAGCAGTACTTC
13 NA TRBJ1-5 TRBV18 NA CASSRDSNQPQHF TGTGCCAGCTCACGGGACAGCAATCAGCCCCAGCATTTT
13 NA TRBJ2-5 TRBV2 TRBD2 CASSRGGVETQYF TGTGCCAGCAGCCGGGGGGGCGTTGAGACCCAGTACTTC
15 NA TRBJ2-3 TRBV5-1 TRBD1 CASSVPQGPQDTQYF TGCGCCAGCAGCGTTCCACAGGGGCCACAGGATACGCAGTATTTT
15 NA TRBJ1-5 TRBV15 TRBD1 CATSRGQGFNQPQHF TGTGCCACCAGCAGAGGACAGGGTTTCAATCAGCCCCAGCATTTT
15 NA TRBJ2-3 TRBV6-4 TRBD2 CASSDSSGRADTQYF TGTGCCAGCAGTGATTCTAGCGGGAGGGCAGATACGCAGTATTTT
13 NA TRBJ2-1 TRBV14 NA CASSQDLRGEQFF TGTGCCAGCAGCCAAGATCTTAGGGGCGAGCAGTTCTTC
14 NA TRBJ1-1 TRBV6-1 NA CASSDSLGGTEAFF TGTGCCAGCAGTGACTCACTTGGGGGCACTGAAGCTTTCTTT
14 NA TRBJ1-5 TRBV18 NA CASSPGGEDQPQHF TGTGCCAGCTCACCTGGGGGGGAAGATCAGCCCCAGCATTTT
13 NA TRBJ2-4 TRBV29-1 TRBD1 CSVVPQGAHIQYF TGCAGCGTTGTCCCGCAGGGGGCGCACATTCAGTACTTC
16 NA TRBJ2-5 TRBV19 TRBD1 CASRLSWDRGPETQYF TGTGCCAGTAGGCTATCCTGGGACAGGGGTCCGGAGACCCAGTACTTC
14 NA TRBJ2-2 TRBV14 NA CASSQIKGTGELFF TGTGCCAGCAGCCAGATCAAGGGGACCGGGGAGCTGTTTTTT
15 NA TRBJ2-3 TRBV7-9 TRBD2 CASSLGSGGIDTQYF TGTGCCAGCAGCTTAGGGTCGGGGGGGATAGATACGCAGTATTTT
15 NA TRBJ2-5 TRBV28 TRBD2 CASSSTSGGQETQYF TGTGCCAGCAGTTCAACTAGCGGGGGTCAAGAGACCCAGTACTTC
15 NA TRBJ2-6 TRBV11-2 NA CASSLGQAGANVLTF TGTGCCAGCAGCTTAGGGCAGGCTGGGGCCAACGTCCTGACTTTC
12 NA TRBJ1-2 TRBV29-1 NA CSEIWGLYGYTF TGCAGCGAAATATGGGGGCTCTACGGCTACACCTTC
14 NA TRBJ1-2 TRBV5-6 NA CASSLYRELYGYTF TGTGCCAGCAGCTTGTATCGGGAACTCTATGGCTACACCTTC
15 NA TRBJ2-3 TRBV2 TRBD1 CASTPGQGLTDTQYF TGTGCCAGCACCCCCGGACAGGGACTTACAGATACGCAGTATTTT
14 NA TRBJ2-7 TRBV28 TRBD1 CASENRGRTYEQYF TGTGCCAGTGAGAACAGGGGGCGCACCTACGAGCAGTACTTC
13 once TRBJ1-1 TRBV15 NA CATSRGVNTEAFF TGTGCCACCAGCAGAGGGGTGAACACTGAAGCTTTCTTT
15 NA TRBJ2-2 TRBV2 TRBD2 CASSWTSANTGELFF TGTGCCAGCAGTTGGACTAGCGCGAACACCGGGGAGCTGTTTTTT
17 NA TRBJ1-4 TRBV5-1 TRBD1 CASSLGANTGGHEKLFF TGCGCCAGCAGCTTGGGAGCCAATACAGGGGGGCATGAAAAACTGTTTTTT
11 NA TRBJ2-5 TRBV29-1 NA CSVGAQETQYF TGCAGCGTGGGGGCTCAAGAGACCCAGTACTTC
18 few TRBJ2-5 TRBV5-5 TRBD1 CASSTTRDRVVHRETQYF TGTGCCAGCAGCACCACACGGGACAGGGTAGTGCACCGAGAGACCCAGTACTTC
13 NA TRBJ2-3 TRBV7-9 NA CASSLVFTDTQYF TGTGCCAGCAGCTTAGTTTTCACAGATACGCAGTATTTT
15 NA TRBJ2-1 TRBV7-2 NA CASSLSGGPYNEQFF TGTGCCAGCAGCTTAAGCGGAGGACCCTACAATGAGCAGTTCTTC
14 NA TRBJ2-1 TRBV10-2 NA CASSESIQGGEQFF TGCGCCAGCAGTGAGTCAATACAGGGAGGTGAGCAGTTCTTC
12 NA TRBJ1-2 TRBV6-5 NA CASSPGRSGYTF TGTGCCAGCAGCCCAGGACGGAGTGGCTACACCTTC
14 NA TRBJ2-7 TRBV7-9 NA CASSLAGTTYEQYF TGTGCCAGCAGCTTAGCGGGAACCACCTACGAGCAGTACTTC
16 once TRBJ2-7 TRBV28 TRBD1 CASIPGRQGSPYEQYF TGTGCCAGCATCCCCGGAAGACAGGGGTCGCCCTACGAGCAGTACTTC
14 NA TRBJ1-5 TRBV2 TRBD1 CASSDLGGGQPQHF TGTGCCAGCAGTGATCTAGGGGGCGGGCAGCCCCAGCATTTT
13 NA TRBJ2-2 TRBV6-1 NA CASSERRTGELFF TGTGCCAGCAGTGAACGACGGACCGGGGAGCTGTTTTTT
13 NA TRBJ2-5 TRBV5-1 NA CASSPEIRGTQYF TGCGCCAGCAGCCCGGAGATACGAGGGACCCAGTACTTC
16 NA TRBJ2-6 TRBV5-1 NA CASSLAGDSGANVLTF TGCGCCAGCAGCTTGGCGGGGGATTCTGGGGCCAACGTCCTGACTTTC
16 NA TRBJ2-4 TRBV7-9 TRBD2 CASSTLAGAAKNIQYF TGTGCCAGCAGCACCCTAGCGGGAGCAGCCAAAAACATTCAGTACTTC
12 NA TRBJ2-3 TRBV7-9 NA CASSSNTDTQYF TGTGCCAGCAGCTCCAATACGGATACGCAGTATTTT
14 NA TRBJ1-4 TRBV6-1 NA CASIFTQGNEKLFF TGTGCCAGCATTTTTACACAGGGTAATGAAAAACTGTTTTTT
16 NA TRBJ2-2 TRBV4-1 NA CASSQDLLDNTGELFF TGCGCCAGCAGCCAAGACTTACTGGACAACACCGGGGAGCTGTTTTTT
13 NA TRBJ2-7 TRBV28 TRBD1 CASSVGQAYEQYF TGTGCCAGCAGCGTAGGACAGGCCTACGAGCAGTACTTC
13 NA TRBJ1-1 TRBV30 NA CAWTRVIGTEAFF TGTGCCTGGACTCGGGTTATTGGCACTGAAGCTTTCTTT
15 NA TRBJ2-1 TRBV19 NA CASRRTAKASDEQFF TGTGCCAGTAGGCGGACAGCGAAGGCTTCCGATGAGCAGTTCTTC